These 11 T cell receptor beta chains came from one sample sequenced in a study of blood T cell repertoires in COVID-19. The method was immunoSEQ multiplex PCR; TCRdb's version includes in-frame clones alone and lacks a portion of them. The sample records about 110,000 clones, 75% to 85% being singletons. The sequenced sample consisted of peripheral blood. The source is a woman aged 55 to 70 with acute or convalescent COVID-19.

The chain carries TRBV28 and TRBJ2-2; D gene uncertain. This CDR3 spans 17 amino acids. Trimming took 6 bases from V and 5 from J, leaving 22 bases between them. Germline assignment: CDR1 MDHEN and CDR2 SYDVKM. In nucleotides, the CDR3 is TGTGCCAGCAGCAGAGGAGTTTCGAGAGGCTGGACCGGGGAGCTGTTTTTT. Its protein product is CASSRGVSRGWTGELFF.

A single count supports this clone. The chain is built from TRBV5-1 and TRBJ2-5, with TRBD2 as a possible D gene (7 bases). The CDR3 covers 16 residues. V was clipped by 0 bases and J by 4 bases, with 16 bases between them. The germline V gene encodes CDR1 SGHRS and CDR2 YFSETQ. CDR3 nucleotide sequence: TGCGCCAGCAGCTTGGTCGCGGGGGCCAGCGGAGAGACCCAGTACTTC. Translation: CASSLVAGASGETQYF.

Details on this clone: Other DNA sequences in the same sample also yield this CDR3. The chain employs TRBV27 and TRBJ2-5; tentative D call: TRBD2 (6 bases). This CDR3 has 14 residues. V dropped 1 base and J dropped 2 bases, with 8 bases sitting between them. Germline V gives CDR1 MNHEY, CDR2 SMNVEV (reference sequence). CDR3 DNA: TGTGCCAGCAGTTTATTGGGGGGACAAGAGACCCAGTACTTC. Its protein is CASSLLGGQETQYF.

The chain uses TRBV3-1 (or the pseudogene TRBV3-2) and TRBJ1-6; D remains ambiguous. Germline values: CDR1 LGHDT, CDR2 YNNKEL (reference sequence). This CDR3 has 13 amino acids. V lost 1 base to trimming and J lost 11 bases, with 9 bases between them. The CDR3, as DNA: TGTGCCAGCAGCCAAGGAACTAGGGCACCCCTCCACTTT. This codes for CASSQGTRAPLHF.

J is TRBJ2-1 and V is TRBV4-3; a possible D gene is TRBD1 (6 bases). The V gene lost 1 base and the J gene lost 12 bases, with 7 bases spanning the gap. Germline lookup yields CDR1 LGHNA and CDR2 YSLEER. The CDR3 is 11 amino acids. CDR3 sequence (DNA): TGCGCCAGCAGCCAAGGAGGGGGGCAGTTCTTC. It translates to CASSQGGGQFF.

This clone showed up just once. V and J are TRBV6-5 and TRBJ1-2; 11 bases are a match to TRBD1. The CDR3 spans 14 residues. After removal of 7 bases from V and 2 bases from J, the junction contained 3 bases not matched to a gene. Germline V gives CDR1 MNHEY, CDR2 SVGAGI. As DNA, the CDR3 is TGTGCCAGCATGAGGACAGGGGGCAACTATGGCTACACCTTC. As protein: CASMRTGGNYGYTF.

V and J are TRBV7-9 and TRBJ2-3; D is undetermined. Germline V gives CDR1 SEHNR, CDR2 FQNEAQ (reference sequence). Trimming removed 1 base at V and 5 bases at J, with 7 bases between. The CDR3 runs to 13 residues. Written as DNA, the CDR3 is TGTGCCAGCAGCTTAGGTACCGGAGATACGCAGTATTTT. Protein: CASSLGTGDTQYF.

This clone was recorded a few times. The CDR3 loop reads CAWSVLLGGQETQYF. CDR3 bases: TGTGCCTGGAGTGTACTGCTCGGGGGGCAAGAGACCCAGTACTTC. V gene TRBV30 combines with J gene TRBJ2-5; 7 nucleotides align to TRBD2. The junction had 6 bases not matched to a gene; V was cut back by 0 bases and J by 2 bases. The CDR3 is made up of 15 amino acids. The V gene's germline CDR1 is GTSNPN and CDR2 SVGIG (reference sequence).

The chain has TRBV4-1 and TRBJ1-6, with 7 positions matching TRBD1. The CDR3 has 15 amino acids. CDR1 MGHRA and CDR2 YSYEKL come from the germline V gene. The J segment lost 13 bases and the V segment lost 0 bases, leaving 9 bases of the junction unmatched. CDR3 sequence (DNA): TGCGCCAGCAGCCAAGATAACTCCGGACAGGTTCCCCTCCACTTT. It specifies CASSQDNSGQVPLHF.

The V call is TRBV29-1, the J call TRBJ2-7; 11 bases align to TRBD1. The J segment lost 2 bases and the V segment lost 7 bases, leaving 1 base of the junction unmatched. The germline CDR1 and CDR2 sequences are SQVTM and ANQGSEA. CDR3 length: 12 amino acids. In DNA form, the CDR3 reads TGCAGCGCGGGACAGGGGGCCTACGAGCAGTACTTC. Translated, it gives CSAGQGAYEQYF.

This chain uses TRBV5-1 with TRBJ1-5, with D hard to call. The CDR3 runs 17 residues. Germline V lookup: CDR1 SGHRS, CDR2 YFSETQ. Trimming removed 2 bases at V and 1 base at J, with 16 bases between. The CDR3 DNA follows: TGCGCCAGCAGCTTAAAACGTCGTTTTCGGAGCAATCAGCCCCAGCATTTT. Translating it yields CASSLKRRFRSNQPQHF.